This T cell receptor (beta chain) emerged from a study of blood T cell repertoires in COVID-19. Study-level information: Samples representing acute and convalescent COVID-19 were sourced from the United States, Italy and Spain.

Method: immunoSEQ multiplex PCR; TCRdb's copy keeps in-frame clones and lacks some. The sample lists around 260,000 clones; 80% to 90% were seen once. The clonotype originates from a man aged 60-69 years with acute or convalescent COVID-19. Sequencing was done on a sample of peripheral blood.

In DNA, the CDR3 is TGTGCCAGCAGCTCCCCTCCTCCTAGTCAATACCCCCAAGAGACCCAGTACTTC. Its protein is CASSSPPPSQYPQETQYF. The J gene is TRBJ2-5, the V gene TRBV7-3; D gene uncertain. V lost 4 bases and J 1 base, leaving 22 bases between the germline ends. The CDR3 loop spans 18 amino acids. In germline, CDR1 is SGHTA, CDR2 FQGTGA.